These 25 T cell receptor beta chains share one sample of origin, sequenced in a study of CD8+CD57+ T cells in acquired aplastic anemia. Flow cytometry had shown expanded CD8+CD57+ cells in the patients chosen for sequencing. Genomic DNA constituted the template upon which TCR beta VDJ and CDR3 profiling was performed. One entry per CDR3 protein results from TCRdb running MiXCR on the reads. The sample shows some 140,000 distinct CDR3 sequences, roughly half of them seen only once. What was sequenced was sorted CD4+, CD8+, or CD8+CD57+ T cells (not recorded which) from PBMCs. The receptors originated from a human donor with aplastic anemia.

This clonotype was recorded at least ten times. This chain's CDR3 is CASSLAGMMLHEQYF. DNA for the CDR3: TGTGCCAGCAGCCTAGCCGGGATGATGCTTCACGAGCAGTACTTC. This chain joins TRBV3-1 and TRBJ2-7, with D possibly being TRBD2 (5 bases). The CDR3 spans 15 residues. Trimming left V 4 bases short and J 5 bases short, with 18 bases between. The germline V gene has CDR1 LGHDT and CDR2 YNNKEL (reference sequence).

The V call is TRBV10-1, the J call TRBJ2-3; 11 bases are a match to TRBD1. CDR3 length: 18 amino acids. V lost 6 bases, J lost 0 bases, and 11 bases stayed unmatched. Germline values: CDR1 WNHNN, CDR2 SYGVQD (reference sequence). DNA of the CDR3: TGCGCCAGCAGCGTAGCCGGGACAGGGGGGACTAGCACAGATACGCAGTATTTT. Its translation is CASSVAGTGGTSTDTQYF.

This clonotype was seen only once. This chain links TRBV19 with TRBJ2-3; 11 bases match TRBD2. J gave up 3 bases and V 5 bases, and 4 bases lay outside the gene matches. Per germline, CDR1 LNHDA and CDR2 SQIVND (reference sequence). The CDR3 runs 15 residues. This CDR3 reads CASSETSGVTDTQYF. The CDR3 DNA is TGTGCCAGTAGTGAGACTAGCGGGGTGACAGATACGCAGTATTTT.

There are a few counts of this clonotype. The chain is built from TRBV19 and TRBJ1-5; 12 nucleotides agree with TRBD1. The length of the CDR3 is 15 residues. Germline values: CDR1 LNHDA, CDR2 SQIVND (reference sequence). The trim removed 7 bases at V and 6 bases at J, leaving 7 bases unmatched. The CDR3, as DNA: TGTGCCAGTACCAAGGGACAGGGGGCTTTTCAGCCCCAGCATTTT. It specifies CASTKGQGAFQPQHF. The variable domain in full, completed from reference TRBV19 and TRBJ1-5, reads DGGITQSPKYLFRKEGQNVTLSCEQNLNHDAMYWYRQDPGQGLRLIYYSQIVNDFQKGDIAEGYSVSREKKESFPLTVTSAQKNPTAFYLCASTKGQGAFQPQHFGDGTRLSIL.

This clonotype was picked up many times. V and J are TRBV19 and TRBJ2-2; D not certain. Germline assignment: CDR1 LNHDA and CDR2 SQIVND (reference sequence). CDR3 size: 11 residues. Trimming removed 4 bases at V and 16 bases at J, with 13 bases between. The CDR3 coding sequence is TGTGCCAGTAGTAACTACTGGAGCGCGTTTTTT. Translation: CASSNYWSAFF.

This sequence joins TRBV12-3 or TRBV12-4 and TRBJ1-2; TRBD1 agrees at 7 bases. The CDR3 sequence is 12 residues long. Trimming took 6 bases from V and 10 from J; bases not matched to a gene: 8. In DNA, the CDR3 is TGTGCCAGCAGCCACACAGGGGTACTCTACACCTTC. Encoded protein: CASSHTGVLYTF.

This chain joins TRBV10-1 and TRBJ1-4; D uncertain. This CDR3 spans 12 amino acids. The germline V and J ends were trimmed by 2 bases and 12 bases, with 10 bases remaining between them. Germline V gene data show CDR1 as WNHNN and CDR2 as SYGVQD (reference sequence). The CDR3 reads CASSETGRELFF. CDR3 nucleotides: TGCGCCAGCAGTGAGACCGGGCGAGAACTGTTTTTT.

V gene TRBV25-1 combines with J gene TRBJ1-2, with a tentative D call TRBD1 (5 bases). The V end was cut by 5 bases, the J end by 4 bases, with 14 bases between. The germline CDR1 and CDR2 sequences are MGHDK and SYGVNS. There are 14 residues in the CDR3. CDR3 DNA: TGTGCCAGCAGTCACCCAGGGCGGATCTATGGCTACACCTTC. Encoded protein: CASSHPGRIYGYTF.

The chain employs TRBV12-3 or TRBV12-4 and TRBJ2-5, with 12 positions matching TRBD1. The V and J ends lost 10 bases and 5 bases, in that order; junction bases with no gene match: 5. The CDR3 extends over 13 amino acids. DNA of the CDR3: TGTGCCACCGGAGGGACAGGGGGCGAGACCCAGTACTTC. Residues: CATGGTGGETQYF.

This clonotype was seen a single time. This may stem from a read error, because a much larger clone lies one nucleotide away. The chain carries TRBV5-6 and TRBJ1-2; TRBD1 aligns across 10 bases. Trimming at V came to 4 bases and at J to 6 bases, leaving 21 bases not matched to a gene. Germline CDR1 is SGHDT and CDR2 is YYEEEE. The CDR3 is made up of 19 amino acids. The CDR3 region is CASSPPGTGEIRSLDGYTF. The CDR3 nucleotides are TGTGCCAGCAGCCCACCAGGGACAGGGGAAATTAGGAGCTTGGATGGCTACACCTTC.

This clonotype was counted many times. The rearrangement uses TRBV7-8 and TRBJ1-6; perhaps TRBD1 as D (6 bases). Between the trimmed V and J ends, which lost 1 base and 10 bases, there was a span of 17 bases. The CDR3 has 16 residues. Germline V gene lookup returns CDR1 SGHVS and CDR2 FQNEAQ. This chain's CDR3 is CASSLGWKDSVSPLHF. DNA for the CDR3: TGTGCCAGCAGCTTAGGGTGGAAGGACAGCGTCTCACCCCTCCACTTT.

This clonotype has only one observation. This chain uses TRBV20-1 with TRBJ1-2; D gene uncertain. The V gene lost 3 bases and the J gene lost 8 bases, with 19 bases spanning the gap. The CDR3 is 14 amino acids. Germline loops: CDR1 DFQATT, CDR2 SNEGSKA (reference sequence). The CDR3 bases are TGCAGTGCTAGCTTGGATCGGATTGGTTCGGGCTACACCTTC. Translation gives CSASLDRIGSGYTF.

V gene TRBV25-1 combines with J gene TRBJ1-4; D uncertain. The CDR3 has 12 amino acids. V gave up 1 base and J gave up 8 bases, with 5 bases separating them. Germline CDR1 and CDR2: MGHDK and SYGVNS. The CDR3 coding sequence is TGTGCCAGCAGTGAATCGAGGGAAAAACTGTTTTTT. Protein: CASSESREKLFF.

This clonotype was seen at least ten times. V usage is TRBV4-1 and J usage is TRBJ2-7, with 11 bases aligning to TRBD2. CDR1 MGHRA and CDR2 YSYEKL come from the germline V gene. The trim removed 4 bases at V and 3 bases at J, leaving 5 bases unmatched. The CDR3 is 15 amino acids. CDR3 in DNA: TGCGCCAGCAGCCTTGGGACTAGCGGATTCTACGAGCAGTACTTC. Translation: CASSLGTSGFYEQYF.

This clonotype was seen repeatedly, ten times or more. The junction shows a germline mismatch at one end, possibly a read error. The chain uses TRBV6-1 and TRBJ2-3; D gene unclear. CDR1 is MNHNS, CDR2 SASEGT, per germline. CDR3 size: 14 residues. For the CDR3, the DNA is TGTGCCAGCAGAGAAGCCCTAGTCACAGATACGCAGTATTTT. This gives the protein CASREALVTDTQYF.

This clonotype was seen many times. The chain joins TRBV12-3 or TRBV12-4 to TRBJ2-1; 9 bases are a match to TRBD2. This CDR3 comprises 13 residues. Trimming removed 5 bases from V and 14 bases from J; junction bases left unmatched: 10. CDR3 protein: CASSPRGGGGEFF. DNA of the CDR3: TGTGCCAGCAGTCCCAGGGGGGGCGGGGGGGAGTTCTTC.

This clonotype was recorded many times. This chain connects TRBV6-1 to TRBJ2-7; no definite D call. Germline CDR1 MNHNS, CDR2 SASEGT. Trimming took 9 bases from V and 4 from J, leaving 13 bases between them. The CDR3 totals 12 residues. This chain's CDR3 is CASRKRAYEQYF. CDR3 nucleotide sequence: TGTGCCAGTAGAAAACGGGCTTACGAGCAGTACTTC.

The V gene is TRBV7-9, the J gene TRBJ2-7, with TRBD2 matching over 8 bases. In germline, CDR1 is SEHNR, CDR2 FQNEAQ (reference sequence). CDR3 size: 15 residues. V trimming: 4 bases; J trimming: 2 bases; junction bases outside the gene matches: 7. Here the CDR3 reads CASSYSGGRTYEQYF. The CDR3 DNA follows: TGTGCCAGCAGCTATTCGGGGGGGCGGACCTACGAGCAGTACTTC.

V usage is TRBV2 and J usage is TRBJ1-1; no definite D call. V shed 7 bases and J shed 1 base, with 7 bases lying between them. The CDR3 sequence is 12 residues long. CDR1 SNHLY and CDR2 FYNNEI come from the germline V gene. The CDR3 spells CASTNPNTEAFF. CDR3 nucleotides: TGTGCCAGCACGAATCCGAACACTGAAGCTTTCTTT.

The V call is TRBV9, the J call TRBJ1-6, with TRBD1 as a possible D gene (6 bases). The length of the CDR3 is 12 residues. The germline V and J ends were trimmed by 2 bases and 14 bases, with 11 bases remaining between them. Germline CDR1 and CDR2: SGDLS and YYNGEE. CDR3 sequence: CASSVQGSSLHF. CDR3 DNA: TGTGCCAGCAGCGTCCAGGGGTCCTCCCTCCACTTT.

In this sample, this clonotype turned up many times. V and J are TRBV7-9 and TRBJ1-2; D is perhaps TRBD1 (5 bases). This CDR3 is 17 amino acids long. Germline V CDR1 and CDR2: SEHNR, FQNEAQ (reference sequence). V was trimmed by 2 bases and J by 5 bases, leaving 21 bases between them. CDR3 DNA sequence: TGTGCCAGCAGCTTAAGGGCGGGGACCGGGGAAAAATATGGCTACACCTTC. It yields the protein CASSLRAGTGEKYGYTF.

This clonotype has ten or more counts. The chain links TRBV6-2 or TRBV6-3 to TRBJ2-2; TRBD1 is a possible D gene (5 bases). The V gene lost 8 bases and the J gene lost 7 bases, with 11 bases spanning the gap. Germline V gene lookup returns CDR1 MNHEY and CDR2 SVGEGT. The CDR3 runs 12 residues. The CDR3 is CASSGSVGELFF. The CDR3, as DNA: TGTGCCAGCTCAGGGTCGGTCGGGGAGCTGTTTTTT.

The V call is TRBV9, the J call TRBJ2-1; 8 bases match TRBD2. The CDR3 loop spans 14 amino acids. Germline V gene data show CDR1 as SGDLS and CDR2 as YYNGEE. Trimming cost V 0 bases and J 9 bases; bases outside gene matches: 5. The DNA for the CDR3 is TGTGCCAGCAGCGTAGAAGGACTAGCTTCTGAGCAGTTCTTC. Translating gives CASSVEGLASEQFF.

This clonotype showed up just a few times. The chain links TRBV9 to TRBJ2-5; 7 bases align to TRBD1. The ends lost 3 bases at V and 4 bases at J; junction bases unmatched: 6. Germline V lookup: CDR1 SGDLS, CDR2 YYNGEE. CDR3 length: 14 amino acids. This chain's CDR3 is CASSEGDRVETQYF. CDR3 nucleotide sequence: TGTGCCAGCAGCGAAGGAGACAGGGTAGAGACCCAGTACTTC.

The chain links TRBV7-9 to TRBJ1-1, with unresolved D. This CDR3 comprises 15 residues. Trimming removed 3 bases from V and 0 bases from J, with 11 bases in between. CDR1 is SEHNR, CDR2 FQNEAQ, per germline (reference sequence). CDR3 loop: CASSLSPWVNTEAFF. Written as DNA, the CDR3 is TGTGCCAGCAGCTTGTCGCCTTGGGTGAACACTGAAGCTTTCTTT.